This T cell receptor beta chain comes out of a study of T cells in Graves' hyperthyroidism and ophthalmopathy. Study context: Before any treatment, at initial diagnosis, peripheral blood was collected. General observations from the study: Ophthalmopathy was told apart from stable hyperthyroidism by a 13 V-J model.

Amplified TCR beta CDR3 regions derived from RNA transcripts. First-round RT-PCR targeting the TCR CDR3 was performed with the HTBI primer set. MiXCR, run by TCRdb on the multiplex PCR reads, gives a single entry per CDR3 protein. Counted here are 340,000 or so distinct CDR3 sequences, 15% to 20% occurring once; the ten biggest clones make up approximately 49%. This clonotype was counted a few times. Its specificity is not known. The J segment lost 2 bases and the V segment lost 0 bases, leaving 7 bases of the junction unmatched. Germline V lookup: CDR1 LGHDT, CDR2 YNNKEL (reference sequence). This CDR3 has 17 residues. It was considered stable Graves' hyperthyroidism when ophthalmopathy did not progress within 18 months.

The source material was blood. This sequence joins TRBV3-1 and TRBJ2-7; 10 bases match TRBD2. This TCR derives from a woman aged 45-65 years with Graves' hyperthyroidism. DNA for the CDR3: TGTGCCAGCAGCCAAGATCTGGCTAGCGGGGGCCCCTACGAGCAGTACTTC. Translated, it gives CASSQDLASGGPYEQYF.